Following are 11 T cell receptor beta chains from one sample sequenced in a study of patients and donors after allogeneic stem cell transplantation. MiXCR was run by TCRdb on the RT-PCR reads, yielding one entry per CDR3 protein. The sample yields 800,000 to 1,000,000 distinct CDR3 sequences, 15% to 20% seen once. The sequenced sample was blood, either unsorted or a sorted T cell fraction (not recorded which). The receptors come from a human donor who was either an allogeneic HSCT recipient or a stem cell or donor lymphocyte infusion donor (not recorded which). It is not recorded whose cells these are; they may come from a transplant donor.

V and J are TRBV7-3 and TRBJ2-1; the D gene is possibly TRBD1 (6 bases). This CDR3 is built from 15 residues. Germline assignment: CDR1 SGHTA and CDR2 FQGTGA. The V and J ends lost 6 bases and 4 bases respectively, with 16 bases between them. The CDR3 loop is CASSPVGHNYNEQFF. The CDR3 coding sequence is TGTGCCAGCAGTCCAGTGGGACACAATTACAATGAGCAGTTCTTC.

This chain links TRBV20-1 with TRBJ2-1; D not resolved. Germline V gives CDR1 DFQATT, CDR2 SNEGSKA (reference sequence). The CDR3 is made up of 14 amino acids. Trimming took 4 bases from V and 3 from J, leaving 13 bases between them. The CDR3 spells CSATSFKGYNEQFF. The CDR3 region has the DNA TGCAGTGCTACCTCCTTTAAAGGCTACAATGAGCAGTTCTTC.

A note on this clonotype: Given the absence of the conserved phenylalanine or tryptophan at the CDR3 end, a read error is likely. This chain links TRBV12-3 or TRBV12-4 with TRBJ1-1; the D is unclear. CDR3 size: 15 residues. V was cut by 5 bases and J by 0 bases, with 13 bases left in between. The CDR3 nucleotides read TGTGCCAGCAGTCCCCCCCCGCACCTGAACACTGAAGCTTTCGTT. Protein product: CASSPPPHLNTEAFV.

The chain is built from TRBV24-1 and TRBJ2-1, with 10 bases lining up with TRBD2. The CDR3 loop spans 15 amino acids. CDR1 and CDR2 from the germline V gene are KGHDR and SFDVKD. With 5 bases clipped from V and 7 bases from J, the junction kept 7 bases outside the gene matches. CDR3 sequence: CATSGWSGGANEQFF. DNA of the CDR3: TGTGCCACCAGTGGGTGGAGCGGGGGGGCGAATGAGCAGTTCTTC.

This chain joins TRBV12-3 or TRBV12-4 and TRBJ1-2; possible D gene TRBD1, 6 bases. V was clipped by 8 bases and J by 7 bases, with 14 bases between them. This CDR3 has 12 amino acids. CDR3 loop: CASSKGGSGYTF. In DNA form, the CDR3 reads TGTGCCAGCTCGAAGGGGGGGTCTGGCTACACCTTC.

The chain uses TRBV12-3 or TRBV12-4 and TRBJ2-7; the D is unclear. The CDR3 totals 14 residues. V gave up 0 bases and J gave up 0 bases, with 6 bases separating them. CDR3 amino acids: CASSLAAPSYEQYF. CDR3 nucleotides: TGTGCCAGCAGTTTAGCTGCACCCTCCTACGAGCAGTACTTC.

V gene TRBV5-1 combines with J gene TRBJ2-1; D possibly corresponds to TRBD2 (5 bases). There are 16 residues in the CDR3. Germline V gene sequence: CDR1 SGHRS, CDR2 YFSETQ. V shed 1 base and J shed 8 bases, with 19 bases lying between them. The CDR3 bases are TGCGCCAGCAGCTTGAGGTTAGCCCCCCCGGGGTATGAGCAGTTCTTC. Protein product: CASSLRLAPPGYEQFF.

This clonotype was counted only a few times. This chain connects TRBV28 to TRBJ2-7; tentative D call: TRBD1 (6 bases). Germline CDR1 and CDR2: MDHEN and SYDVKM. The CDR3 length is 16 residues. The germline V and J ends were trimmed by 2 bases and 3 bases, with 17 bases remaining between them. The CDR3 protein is CASSLPGQSPIYEQYF. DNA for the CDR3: TGTGCCAGCAGTTTACCCGGACAGTCCCCGATCTACGAGCAGTACTTC.

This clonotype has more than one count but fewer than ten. This CDR3 reads CASSLGQGSSSYEQYF. The CDR3 DNA reads TGCGCCAGCAGCCTGGGACAGGGGTCGAGCTCCTACGAGCAGTACTTC. This chain connects TRBV4-3 to TRBJ2-7, with 10 bases matching TRBD1. V lost 4 bases, J lost 0 bases, and 6 bases stayed unmatched. CDR1 and CDR2 from the germline V gene are LGHNA and YSLEER. The CDR3 covers 16 residues.

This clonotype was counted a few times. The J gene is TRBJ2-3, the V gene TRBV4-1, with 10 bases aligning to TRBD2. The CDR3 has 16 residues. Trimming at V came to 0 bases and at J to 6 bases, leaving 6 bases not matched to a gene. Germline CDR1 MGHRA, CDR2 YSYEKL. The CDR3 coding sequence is TGCGCCAGCAGCCAAGACCTAGCGGGAGAGGCGGATACGCAGTATTTT. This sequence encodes CASSQDLAGEADTQYF.

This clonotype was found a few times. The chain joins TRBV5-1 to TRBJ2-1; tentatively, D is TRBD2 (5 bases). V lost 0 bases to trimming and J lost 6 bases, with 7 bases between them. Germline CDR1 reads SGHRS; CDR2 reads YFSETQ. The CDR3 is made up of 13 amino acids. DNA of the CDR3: TGCGCCAGCAGCTTGGCAGCGGCCAATGAGCAGTTCTTC. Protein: CASSLAAANEQFF.